This T cell receptor beta chain came from a study of radiation and T cells in renal cell carcinoma. Findings and caveats of the study: In blood, top tumor clones expanded by 2 weeks, shrinking by 4. No pretreatment tumor biopsies were available for baseline clonotypes.

On this clone itself: Its target is not known.

The CDR3 runs to 15 residues. Germline V gene lookup returns CDR1 SGDLS and CDR2 YYNGEE. Deletions cut 3 bases from V and 7 bases from J, with 17 bases between. Regarding time point: blood 4 weeks post-SBRT, at nephrectomy. The treatment is: 15 Gy SBRT to primary tumor, nephrectomy 4 weeks later. Nephrectomy followed 15 Gy stereotactic body radiation by 4 weeks. The repertoire was sequenced with immunoSEQ multiplex PCR; TCRdb's copy has only in-frame clones and lacks some. Of approximately 150,000 clones listed, 80% to 90% were seen once; the top ten hold about 17%. The chain couples TRBV9 to TRBJ2-1; no definite D call. The sequence was collected from a woman in her fifties or sixties with renal cell carcinoma. The source was blood, collected from a patient whose treatment included radiotherapy and nephrectomy. CDR3 DNA sequence: TGTGCCAGCAGCGCCGAGCCGACCGTGACGAATGAGCAGTTCTTC. Its protein product is CASSAEPTVTNEQFF.